This record concerns one T cell receptor beta chain sequence. Antigen specificity is unknown. Assay used: immunoSEQ multiplex PCR; TCRdb lists only in-frame clones, some missing. In the table there are about 150,000 clones, approximately 90% of which are singletons. The data stem from a study of T cell responses to AZD1222 COVID-19 vaccine. Notes on the study in general: Along spike, vaccine-associated CD4 TCRs were found throughout, with dominance at 160-218 and 743-854. The study identified only six AZD1222 recipients as seropositive at baseline.

The V gene's germline CDR1 is MNHEY and CDR2 SMNVEV (reference sequence). V shed 2 bases and J 4 bases; nucleotides not matched to a gene: 4. The CDR3 sequence is 15 residues long. This sequence originates from an adult in good health. Sequencing used peripheral blood, obtained on day 0 of AZD1222 vaccination. The rearrangement joins TRBV27 to TRBJ2-3, with 9 nucleotides matching TRBD1. The CDR3 DNA reads TGTGCCAGCAGTTTAGGGACAGGGCTCCCAGATACGCAGTATTTT. Protein: CASSLGTGLPDTQYF.